The clone carrying this T cell receptor beta chain was seen a handful of times. Its antigen remains unknown. The junction departs from germline at one end; a sequencing error may be responsible. This entry comes from a study of T-cell memory formation after mild COVID-19. CDR1 is SEHNR and CDR2 is FQNEAQ in the germline V gene (reference sequence). The CDR3 extends over 16 amino acids. General observations from the study: Memory cells collected pre-infection included some clones that later responded, suggesting cross-reactive memory joined.

Each CDR3 protein is one row after TCRdb ran MiXCR on the 5' RACE reads. The table lists fewer than 650,000 distinct CDR3 sequences, 20% to 25% of them singletons. V gene TRBV7-9 combines with J gene TRBJ2-1; no reliable D call. The clonotype originates from an adult woman who had mild COVID-19 (a few samples of this study predate the infection). Cell type and time point are not known. The sequenced material came from PBMCs or a T cell subset sorted from them (not recorded which). The CDR3 coding sequence is TGTGCCAGCAGCCCGAGACCGGGCCGACTCACCCCTAGGCGGATCTTC. Its translation: CASSPRPGRLTPRRIF.